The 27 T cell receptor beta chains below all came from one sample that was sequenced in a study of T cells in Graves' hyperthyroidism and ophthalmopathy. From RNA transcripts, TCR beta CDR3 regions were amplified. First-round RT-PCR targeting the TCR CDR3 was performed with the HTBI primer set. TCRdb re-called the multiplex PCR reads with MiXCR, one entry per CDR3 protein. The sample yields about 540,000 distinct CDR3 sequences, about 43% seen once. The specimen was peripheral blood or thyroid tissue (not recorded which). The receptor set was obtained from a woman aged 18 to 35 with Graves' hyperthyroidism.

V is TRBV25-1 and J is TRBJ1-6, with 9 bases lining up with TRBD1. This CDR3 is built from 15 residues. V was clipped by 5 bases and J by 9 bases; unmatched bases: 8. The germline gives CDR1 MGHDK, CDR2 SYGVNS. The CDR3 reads CASSLYGTGTSPLHF. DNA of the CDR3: TGTGCCAGCAGTCTCTATGGGACAGGGACTTCACCCCTCCACTTT.

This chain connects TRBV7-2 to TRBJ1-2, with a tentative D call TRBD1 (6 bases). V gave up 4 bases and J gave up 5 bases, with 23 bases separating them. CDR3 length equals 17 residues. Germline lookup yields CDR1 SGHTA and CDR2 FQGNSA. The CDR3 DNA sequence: TGTGCCAGCAGCTCGTCCCTCCGGACAGTCCACATTTATGGCTACACCTTC. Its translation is CASSSSLRTVHIYGYTF.

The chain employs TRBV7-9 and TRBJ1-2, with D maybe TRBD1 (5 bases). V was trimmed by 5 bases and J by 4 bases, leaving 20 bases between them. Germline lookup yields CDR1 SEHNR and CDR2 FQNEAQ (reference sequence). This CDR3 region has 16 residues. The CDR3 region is CASSPTSSDKAYGYTF. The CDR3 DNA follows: TGTGCCAGCAGCCCTACCTCCTCGGACAAGGCCTATGGCTACACCTTC.

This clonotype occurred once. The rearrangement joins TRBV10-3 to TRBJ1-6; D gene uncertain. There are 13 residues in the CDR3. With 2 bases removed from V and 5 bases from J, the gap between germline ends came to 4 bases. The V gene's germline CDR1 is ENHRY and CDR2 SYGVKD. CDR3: CAISETNNSPLHF. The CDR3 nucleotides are TGTGCCATCAGTGAGACCAATAATTCACCCCTCCACTTT.

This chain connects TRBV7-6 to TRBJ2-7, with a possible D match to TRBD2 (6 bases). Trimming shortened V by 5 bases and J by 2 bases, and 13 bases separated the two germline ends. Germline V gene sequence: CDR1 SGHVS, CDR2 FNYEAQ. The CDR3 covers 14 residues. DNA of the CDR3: TGTGCCAGCAGCCAAAGACTAGGAACCTACGAGCAGTACTTC. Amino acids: CASSQRLGTYEQYF.

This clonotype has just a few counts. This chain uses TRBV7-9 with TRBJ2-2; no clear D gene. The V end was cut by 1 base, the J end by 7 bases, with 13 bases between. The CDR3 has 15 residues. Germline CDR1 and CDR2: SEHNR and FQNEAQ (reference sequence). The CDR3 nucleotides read TGTGCCAGCAGCTTAGACGGCCCTAGTAACGGGGAGCTGTTTTTT. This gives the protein CASSLDGPSNGELFF.

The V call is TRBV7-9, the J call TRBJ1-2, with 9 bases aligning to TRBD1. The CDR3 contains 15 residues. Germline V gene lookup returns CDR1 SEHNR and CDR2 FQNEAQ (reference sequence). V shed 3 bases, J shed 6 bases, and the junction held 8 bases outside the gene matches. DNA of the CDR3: TGTGCCAGCAGCTTTCGGCCCACAGGGGGCGATGGCTACACCTTC. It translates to CASSFRPTGGDGYTF.

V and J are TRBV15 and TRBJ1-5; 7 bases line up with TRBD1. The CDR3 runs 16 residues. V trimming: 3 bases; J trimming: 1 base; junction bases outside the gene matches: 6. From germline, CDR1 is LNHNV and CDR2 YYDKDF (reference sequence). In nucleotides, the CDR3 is TGTGCCACCAGCAGCCAAAGGGGACAGAGCAATCAGCCCCAGCATTTT. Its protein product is CATSSQRGQSNQPQHF.

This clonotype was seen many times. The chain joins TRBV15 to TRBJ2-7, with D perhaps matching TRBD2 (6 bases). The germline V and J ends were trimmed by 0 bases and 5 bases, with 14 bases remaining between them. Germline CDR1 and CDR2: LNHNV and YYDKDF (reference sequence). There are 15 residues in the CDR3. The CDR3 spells CATSRDTGVAHEQYF. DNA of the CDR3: TGTGCCACCAGCAGAGATACGGGGGTAGCCCACGAGCAGTACTTC. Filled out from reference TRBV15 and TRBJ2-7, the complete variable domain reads DAMVIQNPRYQVTQFGKPVTLSCSQTLNHNVMYWYQQKSSQAPKLLFHYYDKDFNNEADTPDNFQSRRPNTSFCFLDIRSPGLGDTAMYLCATSRDTGVAHEQYFGPGTRLTVT.

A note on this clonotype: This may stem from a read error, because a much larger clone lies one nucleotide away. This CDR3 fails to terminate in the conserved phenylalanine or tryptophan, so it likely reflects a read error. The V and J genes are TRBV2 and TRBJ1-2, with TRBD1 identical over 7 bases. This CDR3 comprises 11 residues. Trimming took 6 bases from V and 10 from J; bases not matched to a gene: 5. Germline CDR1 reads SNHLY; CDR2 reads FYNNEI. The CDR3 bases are TGTGCCAGCAGAGGGACAGCCAACTACACCATC. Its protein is CASRGTANYTI.

CDR3 loop: CASSIGGTGRSPLHF. The DNA for the CDR3 is TGTGCCAGTAGTATAGGCGGGACAGGGAGATCACCCCTCCACTTT. The chain couples TRBV19 to TRBJ1-6; 9 positions agree with TRBD1. Germline V CDR1 and CDR2: LNHDA, SQIVND (reference sequence). This CDR3 is 15 amino acids long. V was clipped by 1 base and J by 10 bases; unmatched bases: 5.

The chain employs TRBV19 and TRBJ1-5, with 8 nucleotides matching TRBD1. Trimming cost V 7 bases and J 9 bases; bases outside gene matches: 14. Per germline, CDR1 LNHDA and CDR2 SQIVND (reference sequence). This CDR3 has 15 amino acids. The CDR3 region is CASTPDRGRFGPQHF. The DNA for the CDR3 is TGTGCCAGTACGCCTGACAGGGGCCGTTTTGGGCCCCAGCATTTT.

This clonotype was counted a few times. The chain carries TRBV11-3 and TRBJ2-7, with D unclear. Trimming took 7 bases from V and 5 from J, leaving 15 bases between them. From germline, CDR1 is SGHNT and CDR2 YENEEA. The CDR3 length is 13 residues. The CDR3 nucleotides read TGTGCCAGCATGCCGGCAGGCAGGAACGAGCAGTACTTC. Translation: CASMPAGRNEQYF.

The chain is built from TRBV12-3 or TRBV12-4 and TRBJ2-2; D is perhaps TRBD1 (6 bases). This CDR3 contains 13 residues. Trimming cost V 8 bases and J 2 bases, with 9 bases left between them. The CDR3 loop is CASGDTNTGELFF. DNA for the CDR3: TGTGCCAGCGGGGACACAAACACCGGGGAGCTGTTTTTT.

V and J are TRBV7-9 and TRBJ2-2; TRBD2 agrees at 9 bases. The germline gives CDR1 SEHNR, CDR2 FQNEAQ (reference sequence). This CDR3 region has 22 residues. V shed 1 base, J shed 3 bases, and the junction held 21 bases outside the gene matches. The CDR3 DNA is TGTGCCAGCAGCTTAGGAGATAGGATCCTAGCGGGACCCAATGTAGACACCGGGGAGCTGTTTTTT. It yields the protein CASSLGDRILAGPNVDTGELFF.

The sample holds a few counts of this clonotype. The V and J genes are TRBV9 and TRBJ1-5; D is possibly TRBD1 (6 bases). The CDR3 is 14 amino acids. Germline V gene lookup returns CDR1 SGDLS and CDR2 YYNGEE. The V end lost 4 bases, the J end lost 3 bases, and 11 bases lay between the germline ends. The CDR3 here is CASSSTGFNQPQHF. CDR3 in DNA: TGTGCCAGCAGCTCCACAGGGTTCAATCAGCCCCAGCATTTT. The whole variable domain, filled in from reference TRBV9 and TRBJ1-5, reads DSGVTQTPKHLITATGQRVTLRCSPRSGDLSVYWYQQSLDQGLQFLIQYYNGEERAKGNILERFSAQQFPDLHSELNLSSLELGDSALYFCASSSTGFNQPQHFGDGTRLSIL.

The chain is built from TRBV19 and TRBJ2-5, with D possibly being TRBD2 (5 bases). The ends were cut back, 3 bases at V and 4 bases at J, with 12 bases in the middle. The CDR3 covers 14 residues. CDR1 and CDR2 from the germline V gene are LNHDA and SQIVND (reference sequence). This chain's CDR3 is CASSIAAEVETQYF. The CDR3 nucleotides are TGTGCCAGTAGTATTGCAGCGGAAGTAGAGACCCAGTACTTC.

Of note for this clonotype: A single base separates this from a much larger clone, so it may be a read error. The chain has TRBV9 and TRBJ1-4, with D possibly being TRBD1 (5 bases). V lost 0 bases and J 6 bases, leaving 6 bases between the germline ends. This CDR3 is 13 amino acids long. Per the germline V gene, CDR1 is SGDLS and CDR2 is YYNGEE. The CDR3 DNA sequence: TGTGCCAGCAGCGTAGCGGGGGATGAAAAACTGTTTTTT. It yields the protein CASSVAGDEKLFF.

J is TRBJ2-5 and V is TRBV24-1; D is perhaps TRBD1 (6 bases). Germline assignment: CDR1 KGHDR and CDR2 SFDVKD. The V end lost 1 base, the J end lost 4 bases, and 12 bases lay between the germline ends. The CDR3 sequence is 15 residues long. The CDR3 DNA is TGTGCCACCAGTGATTTAACAGGGAGCCGAGAGACCCAGTACTTC. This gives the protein CATSDLTGSRETQYF.

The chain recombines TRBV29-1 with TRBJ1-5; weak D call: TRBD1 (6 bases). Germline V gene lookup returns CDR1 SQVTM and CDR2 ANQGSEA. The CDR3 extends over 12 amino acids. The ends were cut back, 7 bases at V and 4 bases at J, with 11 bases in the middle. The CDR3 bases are TGCAGCGCTCAGGGGACGAATCAGCCCCAGCATTTT. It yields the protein CSAQGTNQPQHF.

The CDR3, as DNA: TGTGCCAGCAGTGAATTGGGGGCGGACTATGGCTACACCTTC. Its translation: CASSELGADYGYTF. The rearrangement joins TRBV25-1 to TRBJ1-2; tentative D call: TRBD1 (6 bases). The CDR3 extends over 14 amino acids. V gave up 1 base and J gave up 3 bases, with 9 bases separating them. Germline values: CDR1 MGHDK, CDR2 SYGVNS.

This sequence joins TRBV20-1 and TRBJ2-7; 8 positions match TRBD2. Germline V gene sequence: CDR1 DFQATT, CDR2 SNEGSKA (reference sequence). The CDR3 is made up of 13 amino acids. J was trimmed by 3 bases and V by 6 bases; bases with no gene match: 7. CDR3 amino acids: CSAGSGRIYEQYF. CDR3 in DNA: TGCAGTGCAGGGAGCGGGAGAATCTACGAGCAGTACTTC.

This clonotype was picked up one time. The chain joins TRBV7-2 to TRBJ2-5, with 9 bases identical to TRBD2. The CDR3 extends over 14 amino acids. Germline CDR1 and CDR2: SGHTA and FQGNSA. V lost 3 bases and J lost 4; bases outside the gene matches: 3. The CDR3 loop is CASSLEAGGETQYF. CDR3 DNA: TGTGCCAGCAGCTTGGAAGCGGGAGGAGAGACCCAGTACTTC.

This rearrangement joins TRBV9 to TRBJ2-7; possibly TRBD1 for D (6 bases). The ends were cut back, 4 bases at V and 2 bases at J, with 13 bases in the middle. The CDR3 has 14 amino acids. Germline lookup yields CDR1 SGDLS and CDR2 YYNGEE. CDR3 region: CASSQGPGTYEQYF. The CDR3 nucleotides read TGTGCCAGCAGCCAGGGGCCCGGAACCTACGAGCAGTACTTC.

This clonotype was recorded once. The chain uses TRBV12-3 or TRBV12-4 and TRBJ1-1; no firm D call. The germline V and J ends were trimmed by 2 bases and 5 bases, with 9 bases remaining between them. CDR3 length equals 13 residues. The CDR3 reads CASSLSLATEAFF. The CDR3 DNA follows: TGTGCCAGCAGTTTATCTCTAGCGACTGAAGCTTTCTTT.

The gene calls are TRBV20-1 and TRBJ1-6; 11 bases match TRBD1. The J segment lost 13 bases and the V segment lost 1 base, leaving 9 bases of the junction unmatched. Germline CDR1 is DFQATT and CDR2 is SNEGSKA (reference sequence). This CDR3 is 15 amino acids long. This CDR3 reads CSARALGQGGSPLHF. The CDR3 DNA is TGCAGTGCTAGAGCCTTGGGACAGGGGGGATCCCCCCTCCACTTT.

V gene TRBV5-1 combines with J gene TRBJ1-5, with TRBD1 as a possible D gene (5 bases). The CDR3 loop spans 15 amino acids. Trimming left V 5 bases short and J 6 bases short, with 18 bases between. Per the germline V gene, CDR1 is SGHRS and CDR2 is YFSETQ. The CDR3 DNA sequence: TGCGCCAGCAGGCCCGATTCAGGGTTCAGTCAGCCCCAGCATTTT. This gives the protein CASRPDSGFSQPQHF.